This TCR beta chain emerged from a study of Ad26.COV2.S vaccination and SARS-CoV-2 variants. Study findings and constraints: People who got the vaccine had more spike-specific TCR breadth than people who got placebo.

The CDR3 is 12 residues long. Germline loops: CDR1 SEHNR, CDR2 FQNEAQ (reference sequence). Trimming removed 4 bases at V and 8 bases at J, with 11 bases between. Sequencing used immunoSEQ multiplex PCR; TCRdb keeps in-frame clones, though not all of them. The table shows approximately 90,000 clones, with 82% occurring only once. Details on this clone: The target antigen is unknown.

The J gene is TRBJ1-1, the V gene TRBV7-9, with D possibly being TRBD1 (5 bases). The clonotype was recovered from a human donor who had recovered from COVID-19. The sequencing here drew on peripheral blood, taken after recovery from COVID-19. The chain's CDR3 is CASSSHGAEAFF. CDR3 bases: TGTGCCAGCAGCTCCCATGGGGCGGAAGCTTTCTTT. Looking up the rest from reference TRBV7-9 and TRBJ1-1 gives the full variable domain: DTGVSQNPRHKITKRGQNVTFRCDPISEHNRLYWYRQTLGQGPEFLTYFQNEAQLEKSRLLSDRFSAERPKGSFSTLEIQRTEQGDSAMYLCASSSHGAEAFFGQGTRLTVV.